The rows below give T cell receptor beta chains drawn from one sample of a study of naive and memory T cell subsets. TCRdb passed the UMI-ligation and nested PCR reads through MiXCR, listing each CDR3 protein once. The sample lists approximately 150,000 distinct CDR3 sequences, 15% to 25% occurring once. The sequencing sample was made of naive CD8+ T cells from blood. These receptor sequences come from a human donor in good health. CDR3s include the opening cysteine and the closing phenylalanine or tryptophan. The D gene is left open where the match is weak.

v_gene,d_gene,CDR3aa
TRBV7-9,.,CASSSDSHTEAFF
TRBV7-6,.,CASRPTGLGNSPLHF
TRBV6-5,.,CASSNLGQGYEQYF
TRBV14,TRBD1,CASSHVGQGVYEQYF
TRBV10-3,.,CAISESTGTEAFF
TRBV6-6,TRBD2,CASSYRASGRVINEQFF
TRBV28,.,CASSFSALSYEQYF
TRBV4-1,.,CASSQGQGNYEQYF
TRBV21-1,.,CASSQLAGSYNEQFF
TRBV7-2,.,CASSLADHVVYEQYF
TRBV28,TRBD2,CASGGTSGRVFRIDNEQFF
TRBV12-3/TRBV12-4,.,CASGFEGNSGANVLTF
TRBV27,.,CASRPDSPMNTEAFF
TRBV28,TRBD2,CASSFLAVSYNEQFF
TRBV30,TRBD2,CAWSTVAGGGETQYF
TRBV27,.,CASRGGTSYNEQFF
TRBV28,TRBD1,CASSLGTGVDEQFF
TRBV3-1,.,CASSQDWGPETQYF
TRBV20-1,TRBD2,CSARDTAGVTDTQYF
TRBV5-1,.,CASSLGGVGEQYF
TRBV12-3/TRBV12-4,.,CASSPARISEQFF
TRBV11-2,.,CASSVGRISEAFF
TRBV5-1,.,CASSLEDRDYNEQFF
TRBV27,.,CASSLNPGGQPQHF
TRBV4-1,TRBD2,CASSDTSGGYYEQYF
TRBV28,TRBD1,CASSSTGDGKKLFF
TRBV27,.,CASSLIPGGLYKGEQFF
TRBV20-1,.,CSARDINSYEQYF